The 28 T cell receptor beta chains reported below all come from one sample, sequenced in a study of shared clonotypes between healthy human individuals. TCRdb's copy holds only in-frame clones and misses some; the assay was immunoSEQ multiplex PCR. The sample records approximately 250,000 clones, 60% to 80% being singletons. Material for sequencing was memory CD4+ T cells sorted from blood. Specified subset: CD45RA-negative fraction. These receptors were collected from a man aged 25 to 40 in good health.

The J gene is TRBJ1-2, the V gene TRBV5-1; D is uncertain. The germline gives CDR1 SGHRS, CDR2 YFSETQ. V lost 2 bases to trimming and J lost 8 bases, with 16 bases between them. The CDR3 loop spans 14 amino acids. The DNA for the CDR3 is TGCGCCAGCAGCTTAGGCGTCGCTGGCTTCGGCTACACCTTC. Translated: CASSLGVAGFGYTF.

This clone was recorded a few times. This chain joins TRBV15 and TRBJ2-5; D remains unclear. In germline, CDR1 is LNHNV, CDR2 YYDKDF (reference sequence). V gave up 0 bases and J gave up 3 bases, with 8 bases separating them. CDR3 length: 14 residues. CDR3 region: CATSRDYTEETQYF. CDR3 DNA: TGTGCCACCAGCAGAGATTACACAGAAGAGACCCAGTACTTC.

V gene TRBV5-1 combines with J gene TRBJ2-1, with 8 bases matching TRBD1. Looked up from germline, CDR1 is SGHRS and CDR2 is YFSETQ. CDR3 length: 14 amino acids. V gave up 4 bases and J gave up 10 bases; unmatched junction bases: 10. The CDR3 nucleotides are TGCGCCAGCAGCGCCCAGGGGGCGTATGAGGAGCAGTTCTTC. It yields the protein CASSAQGAYEEQFF. The variable domain in full, completed from reference TRBV5-1 and TRBJ2-1, reads KAGVTQTPRYLIKTRGQQVTLSCSPISGHRSVSWYQQTPGQGLQFLFEYFSETQRNKGNFPGRFSGRQFSNSRSEMNVSTLELGDSALYLCASSAQGAYEEQFFGPGTRLTVL.

This clone was counted a few times. The chain has TRBV2 and TRBJ2-1, with TRBD2 matching over 8 bases. From germline, CDR1 is SNHLY and CDR2 FYNNEI. The length of the CDR3 is 13 residues. V lost 6 bases and J lost 6; bases outside the gene matches: 4. The CDR3 nucleotides read TGTGCCAGCAGAGCGGGAGAGGGCAATGAGCAGTTCTTC. Amino acid sequence: CASRAGEGNEQFF.

A few counts support this clone. This chain links TRBV25-1 with TRBJ1-2; TRBD1 matches 7 bases. From germline, CDR1 is MGHDK and CDR2 SYGVNS. Germline trimming cut 1 base from V and 7 bases from J; bases unmatched to any gene: 15. This CDR3 is 17 amino acids long. CDR3 in amino acids: CASSESGDRLFPLGYTF. CDR3 nucleotide sequence: TGTGCCAGCAGTGAATCTGGGGACAGATTATTTCCGCTTGGCTACACCTTC.

This clone has ten or more counts. The chain joins TRBV29-1 to TRBJ2-3; D is unresolved. The CDR3 runs to 12 residues. Germline V gene lookup returns CDR1 SQVTM and CDR2 ANQGSEA. The V end lost 6 bases, the J end lost 4 bases, and 11 bases lay between the germline ends. The DNA of the CDR3 is TGCAGCGTCGCTAAAAGCGCAGATACGCAGTATTTT. Translating it yields CSVAKSADTQYF.

The V call is TRBV19, the J call TRBJ1-2; D might be TRBD1 (5 bases). This CDR3 spans 14 amino acids. CDR1 and CDR2 from the germline V gene are LNHDA and SQIVND (reference sequence). V was pared by 6 bases and J by 8 bases, with 19 bases between. Here the CDR3 reads CASSPVGRGSGYTF. For the CDR3, the DNA is TGTGCCAGTAGCCCCGTGGGAAGGGGAAGCGGCTACACCTTC. The variable domain in full, completed from reference TRBV19 and TRBJ1-2, reads DGGITQSPKYLFRKEGQNVTLSCEQNLNHDAMYWYRQDPGQGLRLIYYSQIVNDFQKGDIAEGYSVSREKKESFPLTVTSAQKNPTAFYLCASSPVGRGSGYTFGSGTRLTVV.

The chain employs TRBV7-6 and TRBJ2-5; D is uncertain. The CDR3 has 14 residues. The V gene's germline CDR1 is SGHVS and CDR2 FNYEAQ. The V end lost 5 bases, the J end lost 2 bases, and 12 bases lay between the germline ends. The CDR3 nucleotides are TGTGCCAGCAGCCCCGTGCCGAGGCAAGAGACCCAGTACTTC. Encoded protein: CASSPVPRQETQYF.

This clone occurred a few times. The CDR3 loop is CAIGGYYEQYF. The CDR3 DNA sequence: TGTGCCATAGGCGGATACTACGAGCAGTACTTC. This chain uses TRBV6-6 with TRBJ2-7; the D is unclear. The CDR3 has 11 amino acids. CDR1 MNHNY and CDR2 SVGAGI come from the germline V gene (reference sequence). The V and J ends lost 10 bases and 3 bases respectively, with 10 bases between them.

The chain has TRBV6-1 and TRBJ2-7; D is perhaps TRBD1 (8 bases). This CDR3 contains 15 residues. Looked up from germline, CDR1 is MNHNS and CDR2 is SASEGT. V was clipped by 8 bases and J by 0 bases, with 17 bases between them. The CDR3 loop is CASGGDRPSSYEQYF. The CDR3 region has the DNA TGTGCCAGCGGGGGGGACAGGCCGTCCTCCTACGAGCAGTACTTC.

This clone was recorded once. This chain's CDR3 is CASSLRPYNEQFF. The CDR3 DNA reads TGTGCCAGCAGCTTAAGACCATACAATGAGCAGTTCTTC. The rearrangement joins TRBV7-8 to TRBJ2-1; no reliable D call. The CDR3 contains 13 residues. Per the germline V gene, CDR1 is SGHVS and CDR2 is FQNEAQ. V was clipped by 2 bases and J by 4 bases, with 6 bases between them.

The rearrangement links TRBV5-4 to TRBJ2-7, with 7 nucleotides matching TRBD2. Germline V gene sequence: CDR1 SGHNT, CDR2 YYREEE (reference sequence). The CDR3 sequence is 15 residues long. Germline trimming cut 0 bases from V and 3 bases from J; bases unmatched to any gene: 6. CDR3 sequence reads: CASSLAGAGDYEQYF. For the CDR3, the DNA is TGTGCCAGCAGCTTGGCCGGGGCGGGAGACTACGAGCAGTACTTC.

This clone has a handful of counts. The rearrangement uses TRBV27 and TRBJ2-3; 7 positions match TRBD1. CDR1 is MNHEY and CDR2 is SMNVEV in the germline V gene (reference sequence). This CDR3 contains 14 residues. V lost 10 bases to trimming and J lost 1 base; unmatched junction nucleotides: 8. The CDR3 is CATRRDSRTDTQYF. DNA for the CDR3: TGTGCCACCCGCCGGGACAGCCGCACAGATACGCAGTATTTT.

This clone was picked up many times. The CDR3 DNA sequence: TGTGCCAGCAGTTTAGTAAGGTCTGCGGGACCGTCCGACCAGCCCCAGCATTTT. Protein: CASSLVRSAGPSDQPQHF. The chain combines TRBV28 with TRBJ1-5, with D perhaps matching TRBD1 (5 bases). The CDR3 is made up of 18 amino acids. Deletions cut 2 bases from V and 7 bases from J, with 24 bases between. Looked up from germline, CDR1 is MDHEN and CDR2 is SYDVKM.

CDR3 nucleotides: TGTGCCAGCAGTGCAGGGGGTGGGGCCAACGTCCTGACTTTC. Translating it yields CASSAGGGANVLTF. The J gene is TRBJ2-6, the V gene TRBV6-4, with 7 positions matching TRBD1. Trimming at V came to 4 bases and at J to 3 bases, leaving 0 bases not matched to a gene. Germline V gives CDR1 MRHNA, CDR2 SNTAGT. The CDR3 runs to 14 residues.

V usage is TRBV30 and J usage is TRBJ2-7, with D perhaps TRBD2 (6 bases). There are 15 residues in the CDR3. Germline V gene sequence: CDR1 GTSNPN, CDR2 SVGIG (reference sequence). Trimming stripped 3 bases from V and 1 base from J, with 16 bases between. The CDR3 DNA reads as TGTGCCTGGAGGCCCAGCGGGCCTCAGTCCTACGAGCAGTACTTC. Translating gives CAWRPSGPQSYEQYF.

CDR3 DNA sequence: TGCGCCAGCAGTGAGGACCTATTCGGGACCCAGTACTTC. Translating it yields CASSEDLFGTQYF. The V gene is TRBV10-1, the J gene TRBJ2-5; no reliable D call. The length of the CDR3 is 13 residues. Trimming stripped 2 bases from V and 7 bases from J, with 11 bases between. Germline V lookup: CDR1 WNHNN, CDR2 SYGVQD (reference sequence).

This chain connects TRBV27 to TRBJ2-1; 7 nucleotides agree with TRBD1. Per the germline V gene, CDR1 is MNHEY and CDR2 is SMNVEV (reference sequence). The CDR3 is 13 amino acids. With 5 bases clipped from V and 2 bases from J, the junction kept 0 bases outside the gene matches. The CDR3: CASSGTAYNEQFF. In nucleotides, the CDR3 is TGTGCCAGCAGTGGGACAGCCTACAATGAGCAGTTCTTC.

The chain has TRBV2 and TRBJ2-7; tentative D call: TRBD1 (6 bases). Germline V gene lookup returns CDR1 SNHLY and CDR2 FYNNEI. The CDR3 contains 14 residues. The V end lost 6 bases, the J end lost 7 bases, and 19 bases lay between the germline ends. The CDR3 is CASSADRSTEEQYF. Written as DNA, the CDR3 is TGTGCCAGCAGCGCCGACAGGTCCACGGAGGAGCAGTACTTC.

The chain recombines TRBV5-1 with TRBJ2-3; D remains unclear. Germline V gene sequence: CDR1 SGHRS, CDR2 YFSETQ. The V gene lost 2 bases and the J gene lost 3 bases, with 10 bases spanning the gap. The CDR3 extends over 14 amino acids. The CDR3 nucleotides are TGCGCCAGCAGCTTCATTGAACCGACAGATACGCAGTATTTT. Its protein is CASSFIEPTDTQYF.

This clone turned up a few times. The chain combines TRBV19 with TRBJ2-2, with D perhaps being TRBD1 or TRBD2 (6 bases each). The CDR3 length is 17 residues. Germline V gene data show CDR1 as LNHDA and CDR2 as SQIVND (reference sequence). V gave up 3 bases and J gave up 6 bases, with 20 bases separating them. The CDR3 DNA sequence: TGTGCCAGTAGTATCCCCTCCGCAAAGAGGGGGGCCGGGGAGCTGTTTTTT. This sequence encodes CASSIPSAKRGAGELFF. Using reference TRBV19 and TRBJ2-2 for the parts outside the CDR3, the full variable domain is DGGITQSPKYLFRKEGQNVTLSCEQNLNHDAMYWYRQDPGQGLRLIYYSQIVNDFQKGDIAEGYSVSREKKESFPLTVTSAQKNPTAFYLCASSIPSAKRGAGELFFGEGSRLTVL.

This clone was recorded once. The V call is TRBV10-3, the J call TRBJ2-1, with 12 bases identical to TRBD2. With 0 bases clipped from V and 10 bases from J, the junction kept 4 bases outside the gene matches. This CDR3 comprises 15 residues. Per the germline V gene, CDR1 is ENHRY and CDR2 is SYGVKD. The CDR3 DNA follows: TGTGCCATCAGTGAGTCGACTAGCGGGAGAGGGGAGCAGTTCTTC. Its protein is CAISESTSGRGEQFF.

The chain links TRBV6-5 to TRBJ1-3, with a tentative D call TRBD1 (5 bases). V was shortened by 6 bases and J by 4 bases, with 7 bases between the two germline ends. The CDR3 length is 12 residues. Germline CDR1 MNHEY, CDR2 SVGAGI. The DNA for the CDR3 is TGTGCCAGCAGAGGGGTCGGAAACACCATATATTTT. This translates into CASRGVGNTIYF.

This sequence joins TRBV7-2 and TRBJ1-1; no definite D call. The CDR3 is 13 amino acids. Trimming removed 5 bases from V and 4 bases from J, with 11 bases in between. CDR1 is SGHTA, CDR2 FQGNSA, per germline. CDR3 protein: CASSAGRPTEAFF. CDR3 in DNA: TGTGCCAGCAGCGCCGGTCGGCCCACTGAAGCTTTCTTT.

The sample holds many counts of this clone. The chain employs TRBV27 and TRBJ2-2; D gene uncertain. Germline-derived CDR1 and CDR2 are MNHEY and SMNVEV (reference sequence). The CDR3 has 11 residues. Trimming took 6 bases from V and 8 from J, leaving 7 bases between them. CDR3 nucleotide sequence: TGTGCCAGCAGACTCAGGGGGGAGCTGTTTTTT. This codes for CASRLRGELFF.

This chain links TRBV7-2 with TRBJ1-2; possibly TRBD1 for D (6 bases). The CDR3 runs 14 residues. Trimming pared 3 bases from V and 5 bases from J, leaving 13 bases between. CDR1 and CDR2 (germline): SGHTA, FQGNSA. The CDR3 sequence is CASSFGGLGYGYTF. In DNA, the CDR3 is TGTGCCAGCAGCTTTGGGGGCTTAGGGTATGGCTACACCTTC.

This clone was seen only a few times. The chain carries TRBV10-3 and TRBJ2-1, with D maybe TRBD1 (6 bases). CDR3 length equals 11 residues. Germline V gene sequence: CDR1 ENHRY, CDR2 SYGVKD. Between the trimmed V and J ends, which lost 4 bases and 10 bases, there was a span of 8 bases. DNA for the CDR3: TGTGCCATCAGTGGGGGACACGAGCAGTTCTTC. Its protein product is CAISGGHEQFF.

The J gene is TRBJ2-5, the V gene TRBV18, with D unclear. The V end was cut by 4 bases, the J end by 5 bases, with 11 bases between. The CDR3 is 13 residues long. Per the germline V gene, CDR1 is KGHSH and CDR2 is LQKENI. The CDR3 spells CASSRSELETQYF. CDR3 DNA: TGTGCCAGCTCACGATCAGAACTGGAGACCCAGTACTTC.